This T cell receptor beta chain was observed in a study of T cell responses to AZD1222 COVID-19 vaccine. Whole-study findings and limits: Baseline testing showed seropositivity in only a handful of AZD1222 recipients. Donors were chiefly white British, with a greater number of females, and clonal diversity was perhaps underestimated. Across spike, vaccine-associated CD4 TCRs were found, dominant at 160-218 and 743-854.

On this clone: Its antigen is not known.

This table comes from immunoSEQ multiplex PCR, and its TCRdb copy is limited to in-frame clones, with some not included. Of roughly 150,000 clones detected, less than 95% appear once; the ten largest clones hold about 6%. Analysis merged second doses at about 4 or about 12 weeks. The junction had 7 bases not matched to a gene; V was cut back by 0 bases and J by 8 bases. Looked up from germline, CDR1 is MNHEY and CDR2 is SVGAGI. The CDR3 has 16 residues. The material was peripheral blood, obtained 28 days after the second AZD1222 dose. This TCR was recovered from an adult who received the AZD1222 COVID-19 vaccine. The rearrangement joins TRBV6-5 to TRBJ2-2; TRBD1 agrees at 9 bases. The CDR3, as DNA: TGTGCCAGCAGTTACTCGACAGGGGGGACAGCTGGGGAGCTGTTTTTT. It encodes CASSYSTGGTAGELFF.